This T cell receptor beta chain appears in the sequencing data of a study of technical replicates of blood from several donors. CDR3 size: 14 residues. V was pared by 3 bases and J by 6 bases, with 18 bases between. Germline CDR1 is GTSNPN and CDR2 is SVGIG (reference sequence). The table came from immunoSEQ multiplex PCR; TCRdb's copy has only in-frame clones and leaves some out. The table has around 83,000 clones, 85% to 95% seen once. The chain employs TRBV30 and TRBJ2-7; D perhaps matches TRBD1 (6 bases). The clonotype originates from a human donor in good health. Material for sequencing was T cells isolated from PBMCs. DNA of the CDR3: TGTGCCTGGAGCCCCAGGGGAATCGGCTCCGAGCAGTACTTC. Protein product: CAWSPRGIGSEQYF.